Listed below are T cell receptor beta chains from one sample, sequenced in a study of blood T cell repertoires in COVID-19. TCRdb's copy holds only in-frame clones and misses some; the assay was immunoSEQ multiplex PCR. The data show tens of thousands of clones, approximately 85% seen once. The sample consisted of peripheral blood. Receptors originate from a human donor in a cohort sampled during active COVID-19. Both conserved end residues are part of each CDR3. A D gene is named only where the DNA matches it firmly. Clone size appears in some rows only: once, few, many, or a class for an expanded clone.

TRBV4-2	.	.	TRBJ2-3	CASSQDIVYPTDTQYF	TGTGCCAGCAGCCAAGATATAGTTTACCCCACAGATACGCAGTATTTT
TRBV6-5	TRBD1	few	TRBJ1-1	CASSYPGQGHTEAFF	TGTGCCAGCAGTTACCCGGGACAGGGGCACACTGAAGCTTTCTTT
TRBV6-2/TRBV6-3	TRBD2	.	TRBJ2-4	CASSGLAGGDGRWNIQYF	TGTGCCAGCAGTGGACTAGCGGGGGGCGATGGACGGTGGAACATTCAGTACTTC
TRBV7-2	.	.	TRBJ1-6	CASSFYRASPLHF	TGTGCCAGCAGCTTTTACAGGGCTTCACCCCTCCACTTT
TRBV6-2/TRBV6-3	TRBD1	.	TRBJ1-6	CASSPPSAGQGVYLCSPLHF	TGTGCCAGCAGCCCCCCCTCTGCGGGACAGGGTGTCTATTTGTGTTCACCCCTCCACTTT
TRBV4-1	TRBD1	.	TRBJ1-5	CASSYGTGPQPQHF	TGCGCCAGCAGCTACGGGACAGGGCCTCAGCCCCAGCATTTT
TRBV2	TRBD1	few	TRBJ2-7	CASIRDRGSSYEQYF	TGTGCCAGCATCCGCGACAGGGGGAGCTCCTACGAGCAGTACTTC
TRBV15	TRBD1	.	TRBJ2-2	CATSKGQGAGELFF	TGTGCCACCAGCAAGGGACAGGGTGCCGGGGAGCTGTTTTTT
TRBV24-1	TRBD1	.	TRBJ1-6	CAAGQVNSPLHF	TGTGCCGCGGGACAGGTTAATTCACCCCTCCACTTT
TRBV28	TRBD2	once	TRBJ2-7	CASLSGGTTYEQYF	TGTGCCAGCCTTAGCGGGGGAACTACCTACGAGCAGTACTTC
TRBV5-6	TRBD1	.	TRBJ2-2	CASSWGTGGTGELFF	TGTGCCAGCAGCTGGGGGACAGGAGGTACCGGGGAGCTGTTTTTT